Included here is one TCR beta chain sequence, with context. These data originate in a study of control samples from healthy donors and cancer patients. TCRdb's copy holds only in-frame clones and misses some; the assay was immunoSEQ multiplex PCR. The sample shows roughly 93,000 clones, about 88% of them seen only once. With 3 bases removed from V and 7 bases from J, the gap between germline ends came to 13 bases. This CDR3 spans 14 amino acids. Germline-derived CDR1 and CDR2 are SGHTA and FQGNSA. The material sequenced was PBMCs. The rearrangement joins TRBV7-2 to TRBJ1-5, with D maybe TRBD1 (6 bases). The TCR sequence derives from a woman between 50 and 59 years old with colorectal cancer. Here the CDR3 DNA reads TGTGCCAGCAGCTTTGGCAGGGGAGACCAGCCCCAGCATTTT. This codes for CASSFGRGDQPQHF. The variable domain in full, completed from reference TRBV7-2 and TRBJ1-5, reads GAGVSQSPSNKVTEKGKDVELRCDPISGHTALYWYRQSLGQGLEFLIYFQGNSAPDKSGLPSDRFSAERTGGSVSTLTIQRTQQEDSAVYLCASSFGRGDQPQHFGDGTRLSIL.